The 19 T cell receptor beta chains below all came from one sample that was sequenced in a study of PD-L1 blockade in urothelial cancer. Clones were sequenced by immunoSEQ multiplex PCR, and TCRdb holds only the in-frame ones, with some missing. The data show about 72,000 clones, roughly 86% seen once. Time point: pretreatment peripheral blood. Specimen: PBMCs, collected around atezolizumab (anti-PD-L1) treatment. The receptors here all came from a man aged 60-69 years with urothelial cancer.

The chain is built from TRBV5-1 and TRBJ2-2; D may be TRBD2 (5 bases). The CDR3 is 16 residues long. Germline loops: CDR1 SGHRS, CDR2 YFSETQ. V was cut by 0 bases and J by 0 bases, with 9 bases left in between. The CDR3 region has the DNA TGCGCCAGCAGCTTGGGACTCGGGACGAACACCGGGGAGCTGTTTTTT. This gives the protein CASSLGLGTNTGELFF.

The rearrangement uses TRBV19 and TRBJ2-7; 7 nucleotides match TRBD1. V lost 5 bases to trimming and J lost 7 bases; unmatched junction nucleotides: 11. This CDR3 is built from 14 residues. Germline V gene data show CDR1 as LNHDA and CDR2 as SQIVND (reference sequence). The CDR3 sequence: CASSVQGNTREQYF. The CDR3 DNA reads TGTGCCAGTAGTGTACAGGGGAATACGCGGGAGCAGTACTTC. The variable domain in full, with the rest retrieved from reference TRBV19 and TRBJ2-7, is DGGITQSPKYLFRKEGQNVTLSCEQNLNHDAMYWYRQDPGQGLRLIYYSQIVNDFQKGDIAEGYSVSREKKESFPLTVTSAQKNPTAFYLCASSVQGNTREQYFGPGTRLTVT.

This clone came up a few times. V usage is TRBV27 and J usage is TRBJ1-1, with 7 bases that match TRBD1. V dropped 2 bases and J dropped 2; count of bases not matched to a gene: 8. The germline gives CDR1 MNHEY, CDR2 SMNVEV (reference sequence). This CDR3 region has 16 residues. CDR3: CASSLRETGLNTEAFF. The CDR3 nucleotides read TGTGCCAGCAGTTTAAGGGAGACAGGGCTTAACACTGAAGCTTTCTTT.

This clone occurred a few times. The rearrangement links TRBV2 to TRBJ2-5, with 15 bases fitting TRBD2. The CDR3 contains 16 residues. Germline values: CDR1 SNHLY, CDR2 FYNNEI. The V segment lost 9 bases and the J segment 1 base; nucleotides outside the gene matches: 6. CDR3 protein: CARGLAGGPGQETQYF. Here the CDR3 DNA reads TGTGCCAGAGGACTAGCGGGGGGGCCGGGCCAAGAGACCCAGTACTTC.

The chain is built from TRBV18 and TRBJ2-3, with 11 nucleotides matching TRBD2. Germline V gene lookup returns CDR1 KGHSH and CDR2 LQKENI. After removal of 1 base from V and 3 bases from J, the junction contained 3 bases not matched to a gene. The CDR3 loop spans 16 amino acids. The CDR3 loop is CASSPRLAGGTDTQYF. In nucleotides, the CDR3 is TGTGCCAGCTCACCACGGCTAGCGGGGGGTACAGATACGCAGTATTTT. Combining the CDR3 with reference TRBV18 and TRBJ2-3 gives the whole variable domain NAGVMQNPRHLVRRRGQEARLRCSPMKGHSHVYWYRQLPEEGLKFMVYLQKENIIDESGMPKERFSAEFPKEGPSILRIQQVVRGDSAAYFCASSPRLAGGTDTQYFGPGTRLTVL.

The CDR3 here is CASSSHETQYF. CDR3 sequence (DNA): TGTGCCAGCAGCTCACATGAGACCCAGTACTTC. This chain uses TRBV7-8 with TRBJ2-5; D is unclear. The CDR3 is made up of 11 amino acids. Trimming pared 4 bases from V and 5 bases from J, leaving 5 bases between. Germline V gene data show CDR1 as SGHVS and CDR2 as FQNEAQ. Filled out from reference TRBV7-8 and TRBJ2-5, the complete variable domain reads GAGVSQSPRYKVAKRGQDVALRCDPISGHVSLFWYQQALGQGPEFLTYFQNEAQLDKSGLPSDRFFAERPEGSVSTLKIQRTQQEDSAVYLCASSSHETQYFGPGTRLLVL.

This chain connects TRBV7-9 to TRBJ2-3; TRBD2 agrees at 10 bases. The CDR3 totals 16 residues. Trimming at V came to 4 bases and at J to 1 base, leaving 5 bases not matched to a gene. Germline CDR1 reads SEHNR; CDR2 reads FQNEAQ (reference sequence). The CDR3 bases are TGTGCCAGCAGCTCTAAAACTAGCGGGGGCACAGATACGCAGTATTTT. This translates into CASSSKTSGGTDTQYF.

This rearrangement joins TRBV5-8 to TRBJ1-1, with 7 nucleotides matching TRBD1. The J segment lost 2 bases and the V segment lost 2 bases, leaving 6 bases of the junction unmatched. The germline gives CDR1 SGHTS, CDR2 YDEGEE. The CDR3 contains 15 residues. CDR3 amino acids: CASSFHRGINTEAFF. The CDR3 bases are TGTGCCAGCAGCTTCCACAGGGGAATCAACACTGAAGCTTTCTTT.

This sequence joins TRBV11-1 and TRBJ1-5; perhaps TRBD1 as D (5 bases). Deletions cut 1 base from V and 2 bases from J, with 15 bases between. CDR1 SGHAT and CDR2 FQDESV come from the germline V gene (reference sequence). The CDR3 totals 17 residues. The CDR3 spells CASSLGGGAQGNQPQHF. As DNA, the CDR3 is TGTGCCAGCAGCTTAGGTGGAGGGGCGCAAGGCAATCAGCCCCAGCATTTT.

The rearrangement uses TRBV7-2 and TRBJ1-1; D ambiguous. CDR1 SGHTA and CDR2 FQGNSA come from the germline V gene. The CDR3 covers 13 residues. Deletions cut 3 bases from V and 3 bases from J, with 8 bases between. The CDR3 is CASSLSSDTEAFF. In DNA form, the CDR3 reads TGTGCCAGCAGCTTGTCGTCGGACACTGAAGCTTTCTTT.

The chain joins TRBV19 to TRBJ1-6; 7 nucleotides line up with TRBD1. This CDR3 spans 14 amino acids. V was clipped by 8 bases and J by 6 bases; unmatched bases: 7. Germline V gene data show CDR1 as LNHDA and CDR2 as SQIVND (reference sequence). Here the CDR3 DNA reads TGTGCCAGTGGAGACAGGGCTCGTAATTCACCCCTCCACTTT. Protein product: CASGDRARNSPLHF.

This sequence joins TRBV28 and TRBJ2-7, with 8 bases lining up with TRBD1. This CDR3 has 16 amino acids. CDR1 and CDR2 (germline): MDHEN, SYDVKM. J was trimmed by 3 bases and V by 6 bases; bases with no gene match: 13. The CDR3 DNA is TGTGCCAGCAGATCACGACGGACAGGGAAAGGCTACGAGCAGTACTTC. This codes for CASRSRRTGKGYEQYF.

The rearrangement joins TRBV11-2 to TRBJ1-2; TRBD1 matches 10 bases. The CDR3 runs 13 residues. In germline, CDR1 is SGHAT, CDR2 FQNNGV. Trimming at V came to 5 bases and at J to 9 bases, leaving 6 bases not matched to a gene. CDR3 sequence reads: CASSRDRGESYTF. The DNA for the CDR3 is TGTGCCAGCAGCCGGGACAGGGGAGAGAGCTACACCTTC.

The rearrangement joins TRBV10-3 to TRBJ1-6, with 7 bases fitting TRBD1. The CDR3 length is 16 residues. With V trimmed by 6 bases and J by 6 bases, 11 bases remained unmatched. In germline, CDR1 is ENHRY, CDR2 SYGVKD. The chain's CDR3 is CAISQNGQGGNSPLHF. CDR3 DNA sequence: TGTGCCATCAGCCAGAACGGGCAGGGGGGTAATTCACCCCTCCACTTT.

This chain uses TRBV11-3 with TRBJ2-5; the D gene is possibly TRBD1 (6 bases). CDR1 is SGHNT, CDR2 YENEEA, per germline. This CDR3 is 12 amino acids long. Trimming took 1 base from V and 8 from J, leaving 8 bases between them. CDR3 amino acids: CASSLVGATQYF. In DNA, the CDR3 is TGTGCCAGCAGCTTAGTGGGGGCTACCCAGTACTTC. The whole variable domain, remainder taken from reference TRBV11-3 and TRBJ2-5, is EAGVVQSPRYKIIEKKQPVAFWCNPISGHNTLYWYLQNLGQGPELLIRYENEEAVDDSQLPKDRFSAERLKGVDSTLKIQPAELGDSAVYLCASSLVGATQYFGPGTRLLVL.

This chain joins TRBV6-6 and TRBJ1-5; no definite D call. The CDR3 is 14 amino acids. V was cut by 6 bases and J by 1 base, with 10 bases left in between. In germline, CDR1 is MNHNY, CDR2 SVGAGI (reference sequence). The CDR3, as DNA: TGTGCCAGCAGAGAGGGAACAAGCAATCAGCCCCAGCATTTT. Amino acid sequence: CASREGTSNQPQHF.

This clone appeared a single time. This chain joins TRBV19 and TRBJ2-4; D perhaps matches TRBD2 (5 bases). Trimming took off 0 bases at V and 9 bases at J, with 12 bases between the two ends. Germline V gene lookup returns CDR1 LNHDA and CDR2 SQIVND (reference sequence). This CDR3 has 14 residues. Here the CDR3 DNA reads TGTGCCAGTAGTATAGATTCGGAGGCCGGCATTCAGTACTTC. Its protein is CASSIDSEAGIQYF. Full variable domain (missing parts from reference TRBV19 and TRBJ2-4): DGGITQSPKYLFRKEGQNVTLSCEQNLNHDAMYWYRQDPGQGLRLIYYSQIVNDFQKGDIAEGYSVSREKKESFPLTVTSAQKNPTAFYLCASSIDSEAGIQYFGAGTRLSVL.

The rearrangement uses TRBV4-3 and TRBJ2-7; the match to TRBD1 covers 7 bases. The V segment lost 4 bases and the J segment 3 bases; nucleotides outside the gene matches: 9. The germline V gene has CDR1 LGHNA and CDR2 YSLEER. This CDR3 contains 15 residues. This CDR3 reads CASSRVYTGDYEQYF. CDR3 nucleotide sequence: TGCGCCAGCAGCCGGGTGTATACAGGGGACTACGAGCAGTACTTC.

V and J are TRBV23-1 and TRBJ2-5; D might be TRBD1 (6 bases). TRBV23-1 is given ORF status, its function remaining uncertain. V was pared by 0 bases and J by 1 base, with 15 bases between. The CDR3 runs to 17 residues. CDR3 protein: CASSQSRGPRIQETQYF. CDR3 coding DNA: TGCGCCAGCAGTCAATCCAGGGGACCCAGGATCCAAGAGACCCAGTACTTC.